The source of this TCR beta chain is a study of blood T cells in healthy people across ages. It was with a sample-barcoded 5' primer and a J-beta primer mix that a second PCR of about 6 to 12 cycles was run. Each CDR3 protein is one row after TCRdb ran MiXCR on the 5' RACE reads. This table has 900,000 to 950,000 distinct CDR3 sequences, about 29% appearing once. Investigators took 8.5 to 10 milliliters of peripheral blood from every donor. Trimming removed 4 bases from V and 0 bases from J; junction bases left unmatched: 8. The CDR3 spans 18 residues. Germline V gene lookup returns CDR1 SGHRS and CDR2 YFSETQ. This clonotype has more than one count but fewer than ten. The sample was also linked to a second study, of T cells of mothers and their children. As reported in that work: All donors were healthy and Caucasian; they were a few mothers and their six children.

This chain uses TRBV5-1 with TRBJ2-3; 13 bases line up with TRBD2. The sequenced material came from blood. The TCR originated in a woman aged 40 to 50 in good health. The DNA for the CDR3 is TGCGCCAGCAGCATCGGGACTAGCGGGGCGCCTAGCACAGATACGCAGTATTTT. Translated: CASSIGTSGAPSTDTQYF.